Listed here is a single TCR beta chain. V trimming: 1 base; J trimming: 6 bases; junction bases outside the gene matches: 10. The CDR3 contains 16 residues. Germline CDR1 reads LNHNV; CDR2 reads YYDKDF (reference sequence). Sorted subsets were amplified in replicate PCRs using approximately 200 ng DNA, 30,000 to 35,000 T cell genomes. Measured with immunoSEQ multiplex PCR; TCRdb has only the in-frame clones, and not every one. Of around 1.9 million clones listed, just under 95% are singletons. The source of the sample is a study of shared clonotypes between healthy human individuals. Naive CD8 cells were CD45RO-negative, positively selected for CCR7, excluding terminally differentiated effector memory CD45RA+ cells.

This clonotype was obtained from a man younger than 30 in good health. Some clones in this sample may be carry-over from other donors' samples. The rearrangement uses TRBV15 and TRBJ2-7; 9 bases are shared with TRBD2. The sequenced sample consisted of naive CD8+ T cells from PBMCs. CDR3 coding DNA: TGTGCCACCAGCAGAGGTGTAGGACTAGCGACTAGCGAGCAGTACTTC. Protein product: CATSRGVGLATSEQYF.